The 26 T cell receptor beta chains reported below all come from one sample, sequenced in a study of blood T cell repertoires in COVID-19. Clones were read by immunoSEQ multiplex PCR, and TCRdb kept only the in-frame ones, dropping some. Among around 150,000 clones, less than 80% were seen once, and the ten largest hold 4.5% to 5%. The sequenced sample consisted of peripheral blood. The source is a woman aged 80 or over with active or convalescent COVID-19.

The rearrangement joins TRBV29-1 to TRBJ1-6; 7 nucleotides match TRBD1. Germline CDR1 reads SQVTM; CDR2 reads ANQGSEA. The CDR3 has 15 amino acids. V shed 6 bases, J shed 6 bases, and the junction held 11 bases outside the gene matches. The CDR3 sequence is CSVTTGAATNSPLHF. DNA of the CDR3: TGCAGCGTCACTACAGGGGCAGCTACTAATTCACCCCTCCACTTT.

The chain has TRBV5-4 and TRBJ2-1; no definite D call. Germline lookup yields CDR1 SGHNT and CDR2 YYREEE (reference sequence). V was shortened by 0 bases and J by 7 bases, with 5 bases between the two germline ends. This CDR3 region has 12 residues. The CDR3 sequence: CASSLVQNEQFF. CDR3 DNA sequence: TGTGCCAGCAGCTTGGTACAGAATGAGCAGTTCTTC.

The rearrangement uses TRBV28 and TRBJ1-2, with no clear D. The CDR3 is 15 residues long. Looked up from germline, CDR1 is MDHEN and CDR2 is SYDVKM. With 5 bases removed from V and 4 bases from J, the gap between germline ends came to 17 bases. The CDR3 nucleotides read TGTGCCAGCAGTAATGCGGGCGAAGGGAGCTATGGCTACACCTTC. This translates into CASSNAGEGSYGYTF.

This chain connects TRBV30 to TRBJ2-7; 9 bases fit TRBD1. Germline trimming cut 5 bases from V and 3 bases from J; bases unmatched to any gene: 5. The CDR3 is 13 residues long. Germline assignment: CDR1 GTSNPN and CDR2 SVGIG (reference sequence). CDR3 sequence reads: CAWADRGRYEQYF. CDR3 sequence (DNA): TGTGCCTGGGCGGACAGGGGTCGCTACGAGCAGTACTTC.

The V call is TRBV12-5, the J call TRBJ2-4; TRBD1 might be the D (6 bases). V was shortened by 0 bases and J by 0 bases, with 24 bases between the two germline ends. Germline V gene sequence: CDR1 LGHNT, CDR2 FRNRAP. CDR3 length equals 21 residues. The CDR3 is CASGLVSSTQGINLAKNIQYF. CDR3 nucleotide sequence: TGTGCTAGTGGTTTGGTTAGCTCGACACAGGGTATTAACTTAGCCAAAAACATTCAGTACTTC.

The chain has TRBV5-1 and TRBJ2-7; no reliable D call. Trimming shortened V by 2 bases and J by 7 bases, and 16 bases separated the two germline ends. Germline-derived CDR1 and CDR2 are SGHRS and YFSETQ. CDR3 size: 14 residues. The CDR3 region is CASSFDFRGQEQYF. The CDR3 bases are TGCGCCAGCAGCTTTGATTTTCGTGGGCAAGAGCAGTACTTC.

The rearrangement joins TRBV7-3 to TRBJ1-5; D gene ambiguous. The CDR3 extends over 13 amino acids. Germline V lookup: CDR1 SGHTA, CDR2 FQGTGA. The V end was cut by 0 bases, the J end by 6 bases, with 6 bases between. CDR3 loop: CASSLTFGQPQHF. The CDR3 DNA reads as TGTGCCAGCAGCTTAACGTTCGGTCAGCCCCAGCATTTT.

The V call is TRBV28, the J call TRBJ1-6; D is ambiguous. Trimming cost V 7 bases and J 0 bases, with 19 bases left between them. The CDR3 extends over 18 amino acids. The germline CDR1 and CDR2 sequences are MDHEN and SYDVKM. The CDR3 protein is CASTPSLVGSSYNSPLHF. CDR3 bases: TGTGCCAGCACCCCTTCCCTAGTGGGGAGCTCCTATAATTCACCCCTCCACTTT.

The J gene is TRBJ1-2, the V gene TRBV2, with D unclear. The CDR3 loop spans 15 amino acids. V gave up 1 base and J gave up 4 bases, with 13 bases separating them. CDR1 and CDR2 (germline): SNHLY, FYNNEI. CDR3 bases: TGTGCCAGCAGTGAAGGAGGGAGCACCCGCTATGGCTACACCTTC. This encodes CASSEGGSTRYGYTF.

The CDR3 region has the DNA TGTGCCAGCAAAGTCCCGGGACTGAGTACGGCTTTCTTT. It codes for CASKVPGLSTAFF. The V call is TRBV6-5, the J call TRBJ1-1, with D possibly matching TRBD1 (5 bases). V was shortened by 7 bases and J by 11 bases, with 20 bases between the two germline ends. There are 13 residues in the CDR3. Germline V gene lookup returns CDR1 MNHEY and CDR2 SVGAGI.

The CDR3 DNA sequence: TGCGCCAGCAGCTCCACAGGGGTAGGGGGCGAGCAGTACTTC. Encoded protein: CASSSTGVGGEQYF. The chain recombines TRBV5-1 with TRBJ2-7; 7 bases match TRBD1. V dropped 3 bases and J dropped 6; count of bases not matched to a gene: 9. CDR1 is SGHRS, CDR2 YFSETQ, per germline. CDR3 length: 14 amino acids. The full variable domain, rest sourced from reference TRBV5-1 and TRBJ2-7, is KAGVTQTPRYLIKTRGQQVTLSCSPISGHRSVSWYQQTPGQGLQFLFEYFSETQRNKGNFPGRFSGRQFSNSRSEMNVSTLELGDSALYLCASSSTGVGGEQYFGPGTRLTVT.

The chain has TRBV4-1 and TRBJ1-5; perhaps TRBD1 as D (5 bases). Trimming cost V 1 base and J 2 bases, with 12 bases left between them. Germline loops: CDR1 MGHRA, CDR2 YSYEKL. The CDR3 contains 16 residues. The CDR3 DNA is TGCGCCAGCAGCCAAGTATCGGGGGTGGGCAATCAGCCCCAGCATTTT. Protein product: CASSQVSGVGNQPQHF.

This clone was counted once. J is TRBJ1-2 and V is TRBV19, with 7 positions matching TRBD1. Trimming at V came to 7 bases and at J to 5 bases, leaving 16 bases not matched to a gene. Germline CDR1 reads LNHDA; CDR2 reads SQIVND (reference sequence). This CDR3 is 16 amino acids long. CDR3 bases: TGTGCCAGTACCGATTCGGGAGGGACAGCCTCATATGGCTACACCTTC. Translated: CASTDSGGTASYGYTF.

The chain uses TRBV16 and TRBJ2-7, with TRBD1 identical over 7 bases. Per the germline V gene, CDR1 is KGHSY and CDR2 is FQNENV. The junction had 4 bases not matched to a gene; V was cut back by 4 bases and J by 4 bases. The CDR3 loop spans 13 amino acids. CDR3 sequence: CASSPGTAYEQYF. In nucleotides, the CDR3 is TGTGCCAGCAGCCCGGGGACAGCTTACGAGCAGTACTTC.

The chain links TRBV6-1 to TRBJ1-6; a weak D match, TRBD1 (5 bases). This CDR3 is 16 amino acids long. V was trimmed by 1 base and J by 6 bases, leaving 13 bases between them. Germline V gene lookup returns CDR1 MNHNS and CDR2 SASEGT. As DNA, the CDR3 is TGTGCCAGCAGTGAAGTGGCAGGGAGGATTAATTCACCCCTCCACTTT. Its translation is CASSEVAGRINSPLHF.

This clone was seen a handful of times. The chain combines TRBV3-1 (or the pseudogene TRBV3-2) with TRBJ2-3; D uncertain. The CDR3 has 14 amino acids. Germline assignment: CDR1 LGHDT and CDR2 YNNKEL (reference sequence). The V gene lost 1 base and the J gene lost 1 base, with 6 bases spanning the gap. CDR3 nucleotide sequence: TGTGCCAGCAGCCAAGCACGAGGCACAGATACGCAGTATTTT. Its protein is CASSQARGTDTQYF.

CDR3 sequence reads: CASSTGTGGLSEQFF. The DNA for the CDR3 is TGTGCCAGCAGTACCGGGACAGGGGGCCTTAGTGAGCAGTTCTTC. This rearrangement joins TRBV6-2 or TRBV6-3 to TRBJ2-1; 12 nucleotides agree with TRBD1. V trimming: 5 bases; J trimming: 9 bases; junction bases outside the gene matches: 8. There are 15 residues in the CDR3. CDR1 and CDR2 (germline): MNHEY, SVGEGT.

This chain uses TRBV18 with TRBJ2-7; 12 nucleotides agree with TRBD2. J gave up 1 base and V 3 bases, and 4 bases lay outside the gene matches. CDR1 KGHSH and CDR2 LQKENI come from the germline V gene. The CDR3 is 16 amino acids. The CDR3 here is CASSPRLAGASYEQYF. In DNA, the CDR3 is TGTGCCAGCTCACCGAGACTAGCGGGGGCATCCTACGAGCAGTACTTC.

This chain connects TRBV6-1 to TRBJ1-1; a possible D gene is TRBD1 (6 bases). Trimming pared 2 bases from V and 3 bases from J, leaving 13 bases between. The CDR3 has 15 residues. CDR1 MNHNS and CDR2 SASEGT come from the germline V gene. The CDR3 DNA reads as TGTGCCAGCAGTGAATCCCTTAACAGGGACACTGAAGCTTTCTTT. Amino acid sequence: CASSESLNRDTEAFF.

V is TRBV1 and J is TRBJ2-3; the table's D call TRBD2 went unverified against the DNA. TRBV1 is a pseudogene. The CDR3 totals 19 residues. The CDR3 DNA reads as TGCACCAGCAGCCAAGATCCCGGCGGTAGCGGGGGAGGTGAAGATACGCAGTATTTT. Protein: CTSSQDPGGSGGGEDTQYF.

The V call is TRBV30, the J call TRBJ2-5; 10 bases align to TRBD2. Unmatched junction bases numbered 3, after V lost 7 bases and J lost 1 base. Per germline, CDR1 GTSNPN and CDR2 SVGIG (reference sequence). The CDR3 has 13 amino acids. CDR3 loop: CASSGGLQETQYF. Written as DNA, the CDR3 is TGTGCCTCTAGCGGGGGCCTCCAAGAGACCCAGTACTTC. The whole variable domain, filled in from reference TRBV30 and TRBJ2-5, reads SQTIHQWPATLVQPVGSPLSLECTVEGTSNPNLYWYRQAAGRGLQLLFYSVGIGQISSEVPQNLSASRPQDRQFILSSKKLLLSDSGFYLCASSGGLQETQYFGPGTRLLVL.

This sequence joins TRBV10-3 and TRBJ1-4; D unresolved. The V and J ends lost 10 bases and 4 bases respectively, with 13 bases between them. The CDR3 consists of 13 residues. Germline CDR1 is ENHRY and CDR2 is SYGVKD. DNA for the CDR3: TGTGCCAGCAGCCCGGCGGGTAATGAAAAACTGTTTTTT. This translates into CASSPAGNEKLFF.

The chain links TRBV11-3 to TRBJ1-1; 7 bases agree with TRBD1. J was trimmed by 1 base and V by 5 bases; bases with no gene match: 4. The CDR3 loop spans 14 amino acids. In germline, CDR1 is SGHNT, CDR2 YENEEA. The CDR3 coding sequence is TGTGCCAGCAGCAACAGGGGCCCGAACACTGAAGCTTTCTTT. Protein sequence: CASSNRGPNTEAFF.

This clone was observed at least ten times. V and J are TRBV5-6 and TRBJ2-7, with unresolved D. The CDR3 is made up of 13 amino acids. Germline V gene sequence: CDR1 SGHDT, CDR2 YYEEEE. The germline V and J ends were trimmed by 2 bases and 6 bases, with 12 bases remaining between them. Here the CDR3 DNA reads TGTGCCAGCAGCTTTGCGGTCTCCCCCGAGCAGTACTTC. Translation: CASSFAVSPEQYF.

The J gene is TRBJ2-6, the V gene TRBV7-2, with 10 bases fitting TRBD1. Losses at the gene ends were 1 base for V and 3 bases for J; bases not matched to a gene: 6. Germline V gene sequence: CDR1 SGHTA, CDR2 FQGNSA. The CDR3 has 18 amino acids. The chain's CDR3 is CASSLVGTGDFGANVLTF. In DNA form, the CDR3 reads TGTGCCAGCAGCTTAGTGGGGACAGGGGATTTTGGGGCCAACGTCCTGACTTTC.

The rearrangement links TRBV9 to TRBJ2-3; 7 positions agree with TRBD2. Germline values: CDR1 SGDLS, CDR2 YYNGEE. The length of the CDR3 is 15 residues. J was trimmed by 4 bases and V by 1 base; bases with no gene match: 6. The CDR3 region is CASSVTAGMADTQYF. CDR3 in DNA: TGTGCCAGCAGCGTAACAGCGGGGATGGCAGATACGCAGTATTTT.